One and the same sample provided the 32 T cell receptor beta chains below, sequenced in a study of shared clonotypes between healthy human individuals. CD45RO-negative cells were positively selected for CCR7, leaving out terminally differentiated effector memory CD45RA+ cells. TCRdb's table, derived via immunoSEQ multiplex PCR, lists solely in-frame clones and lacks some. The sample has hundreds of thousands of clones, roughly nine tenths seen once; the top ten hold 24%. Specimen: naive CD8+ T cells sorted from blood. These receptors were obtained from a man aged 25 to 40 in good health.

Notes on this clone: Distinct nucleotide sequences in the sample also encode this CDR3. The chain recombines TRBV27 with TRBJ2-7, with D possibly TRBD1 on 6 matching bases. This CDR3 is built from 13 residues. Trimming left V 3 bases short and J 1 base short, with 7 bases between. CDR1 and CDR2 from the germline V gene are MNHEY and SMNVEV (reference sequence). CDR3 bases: TGTGCCAGCAGTTTCGGACAGTCCTACGAGCAGTACTTC. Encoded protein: CASSFGQSYEQYF.

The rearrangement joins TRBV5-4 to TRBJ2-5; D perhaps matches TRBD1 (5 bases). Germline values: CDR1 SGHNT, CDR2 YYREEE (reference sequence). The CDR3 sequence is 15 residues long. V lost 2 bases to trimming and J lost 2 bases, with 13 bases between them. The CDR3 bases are TGTGCCAGCAGCTTTTGGTCCAGGGCACAAGAGACCCAGTACTTC. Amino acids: CASSFWSRAQETQYF.

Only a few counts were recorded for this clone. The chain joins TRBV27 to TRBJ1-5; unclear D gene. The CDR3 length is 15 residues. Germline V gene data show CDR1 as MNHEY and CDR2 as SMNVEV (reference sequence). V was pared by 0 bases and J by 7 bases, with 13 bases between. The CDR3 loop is CASSLSLASDQPQHF. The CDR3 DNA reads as TGTGCCAGCAGTTTATCGTTGGCCTCGGACCAGCCCCAGCATTTT.

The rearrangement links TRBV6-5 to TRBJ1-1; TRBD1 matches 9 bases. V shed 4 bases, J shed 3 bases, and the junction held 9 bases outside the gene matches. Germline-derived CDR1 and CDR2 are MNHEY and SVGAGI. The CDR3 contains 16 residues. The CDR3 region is CASSWVQGARDTEAFF. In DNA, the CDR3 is TGTGCCAGCAGTTGGGTACAGGGGGCGCGGGACACTGAAGCTTTCTTT.

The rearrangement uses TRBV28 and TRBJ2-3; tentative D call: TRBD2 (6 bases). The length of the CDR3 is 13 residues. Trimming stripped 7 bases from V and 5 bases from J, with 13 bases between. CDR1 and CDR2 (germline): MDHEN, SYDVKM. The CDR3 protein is CASKAGLIDTQYF. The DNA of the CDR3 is TGTGCCAGCAAAGCGGGTCTGATAGATACGCAGTATTTT.

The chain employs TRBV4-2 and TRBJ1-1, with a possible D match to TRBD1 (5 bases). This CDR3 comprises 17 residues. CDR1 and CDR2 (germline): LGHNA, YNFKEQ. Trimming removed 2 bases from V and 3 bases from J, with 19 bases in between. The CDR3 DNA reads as TGTGCCAGCAGCCAAAACCTGAGGGGACGCCGCGACACTGAAGCTTTCTTT. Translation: CASSQNLRGRRDTEAFF.

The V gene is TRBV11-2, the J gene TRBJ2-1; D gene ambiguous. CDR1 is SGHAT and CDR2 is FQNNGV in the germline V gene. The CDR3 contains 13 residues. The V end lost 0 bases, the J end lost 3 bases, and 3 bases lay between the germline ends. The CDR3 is CASSLDFYNEQFF. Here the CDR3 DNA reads TGTGCCAGCAGCTTAGACTTCTACAATGAGCAGTTCTTC.

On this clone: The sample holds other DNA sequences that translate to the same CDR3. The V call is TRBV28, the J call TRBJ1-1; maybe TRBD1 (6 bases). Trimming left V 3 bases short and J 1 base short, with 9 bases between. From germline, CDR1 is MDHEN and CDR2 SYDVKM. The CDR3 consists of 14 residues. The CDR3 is CASSFRGGNTEAFF. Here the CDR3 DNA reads TGTGCCAGCAGTTTTCGAGGGGGGAACACTGAAGCTTTCTTT.

The CDR3 DNA is TGTGCCAGCAGTTTAGGACAGGGGGCTGGCACTGAAGCTTTCTTT. Its protein product is CASSLGQGAGTEAFF. V gene TRBV28 combines with J gene TRBJ1-1, with TRBD1 identical over 11 bases. CDR1 is MDHEN and CDR2 is SYDVKM in the germline V gene. V gave up 2 bases and J gave up 4 bases; unmatched junction bases: 3. CDR3 length equals 15 residues. Complete variable domain (other parts from reference TRBV28 and TRBJ1-1): DVKVTQSSRYLVKRTGEKVFLECVQDMDHENMFWYRQDPGLGLRLIYFSYDVKMKEKGDIPEGYSVSREKKERFSLILESASTNQTSMYLCASSLGQGAGTEAFFGQGTRLTVV.

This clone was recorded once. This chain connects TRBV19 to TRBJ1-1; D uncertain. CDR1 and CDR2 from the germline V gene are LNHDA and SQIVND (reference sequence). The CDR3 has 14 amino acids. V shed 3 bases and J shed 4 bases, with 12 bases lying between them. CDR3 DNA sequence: TGTGCCAGTAGTATCTCAGGTCTCGGCACTGAAGCTTTCTTT. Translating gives CASSISGLGTEAFF. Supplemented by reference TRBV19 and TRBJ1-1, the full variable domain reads DGGITQSPKYLFRKEGQNVTLSCEQNLNHDAMYWYRQDPGQGLRLIYYSQIVNDFQKGDIAEGYSVSREKKESFPLTVTSAQKNPTAFYLCASSISGLGTEAFFGQGTRLTVV.

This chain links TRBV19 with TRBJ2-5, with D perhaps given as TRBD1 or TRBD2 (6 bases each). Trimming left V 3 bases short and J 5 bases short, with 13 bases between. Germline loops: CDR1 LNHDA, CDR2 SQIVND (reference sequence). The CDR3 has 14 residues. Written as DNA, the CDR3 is TGTGCCAGTAGTATGATGGGGGGCCGGGAGACCCAGTACTTC. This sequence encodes CASSMMGGRETQYF.

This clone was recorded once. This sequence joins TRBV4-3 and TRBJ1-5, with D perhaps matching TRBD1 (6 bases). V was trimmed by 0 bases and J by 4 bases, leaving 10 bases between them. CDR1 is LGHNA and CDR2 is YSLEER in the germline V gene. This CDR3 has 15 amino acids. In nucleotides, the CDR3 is TGCGCCAGCAGCCAAGATGGGGACATGAATCAGCCCCAGCATTTT. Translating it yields CASSQDGDMNQPQHF.

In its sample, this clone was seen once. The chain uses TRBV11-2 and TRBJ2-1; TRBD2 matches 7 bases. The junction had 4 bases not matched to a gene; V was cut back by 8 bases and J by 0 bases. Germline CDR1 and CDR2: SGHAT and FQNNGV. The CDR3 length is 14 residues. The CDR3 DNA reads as TGTGCCAGCCTGAGCGGGATCTCCTACAATGAGCAGTTCTTC. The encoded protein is CASLSGISYNEQFF.

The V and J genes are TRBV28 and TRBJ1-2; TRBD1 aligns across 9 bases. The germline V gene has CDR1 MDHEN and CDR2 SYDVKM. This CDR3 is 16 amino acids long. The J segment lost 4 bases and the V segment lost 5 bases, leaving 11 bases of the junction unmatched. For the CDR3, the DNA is TGTGCCAGCAGTCCGGGACAGGGTAATCATTTCTATGGCTACACCTTC. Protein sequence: CASSPGQGNHFYGYTF.

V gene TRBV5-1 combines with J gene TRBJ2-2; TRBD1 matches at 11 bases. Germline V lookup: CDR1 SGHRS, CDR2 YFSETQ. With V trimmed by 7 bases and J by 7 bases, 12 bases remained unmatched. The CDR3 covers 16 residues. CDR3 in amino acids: CASGLLGQGENGELFF. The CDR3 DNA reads TGCGCCAGCGGACTGTTGGGACAGGGGGAAAACGGGGAGCTGTTTTTT.

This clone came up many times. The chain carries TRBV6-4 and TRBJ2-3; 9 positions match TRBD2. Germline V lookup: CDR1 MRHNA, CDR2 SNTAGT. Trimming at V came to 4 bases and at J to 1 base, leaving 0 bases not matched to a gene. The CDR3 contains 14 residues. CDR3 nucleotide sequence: TGTGCCAGCAGTGGGACTAGCGGCACAGATACGCAGTATTTT. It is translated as CASSGTSGTDTQYF.

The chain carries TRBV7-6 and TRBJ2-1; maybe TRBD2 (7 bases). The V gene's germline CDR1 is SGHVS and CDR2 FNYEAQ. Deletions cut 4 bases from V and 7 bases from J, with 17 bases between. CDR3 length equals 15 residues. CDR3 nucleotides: TGTGCCAGCAGCTCCCCAGGGGAGGGCCTGAATGAGCAGTTCTTC. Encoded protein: CASSSPGEGLNEQFF.

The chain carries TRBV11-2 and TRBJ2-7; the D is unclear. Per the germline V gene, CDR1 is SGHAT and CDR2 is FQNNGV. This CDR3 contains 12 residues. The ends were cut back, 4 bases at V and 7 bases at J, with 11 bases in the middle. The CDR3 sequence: CASSSMPTEQYF. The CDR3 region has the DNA TGTGCCAGCAGCTCCATGCCGACTGAGCAGTACTTC.

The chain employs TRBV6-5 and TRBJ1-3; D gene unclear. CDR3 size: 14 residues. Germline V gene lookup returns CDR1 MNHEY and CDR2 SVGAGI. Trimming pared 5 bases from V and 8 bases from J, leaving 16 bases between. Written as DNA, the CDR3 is TGTGCCAGCAGTCATAAAGACGCGTCGGACACCATATATTTT. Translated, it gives CASSHKDASDTIYF.

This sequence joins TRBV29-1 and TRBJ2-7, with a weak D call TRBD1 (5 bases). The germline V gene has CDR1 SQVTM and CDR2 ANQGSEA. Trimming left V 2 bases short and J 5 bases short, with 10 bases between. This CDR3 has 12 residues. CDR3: CSVEFRAHEQYF. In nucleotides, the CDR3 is TGCAGCGTTGAATTCAGGGCTCACGAGCAGTACTTC.

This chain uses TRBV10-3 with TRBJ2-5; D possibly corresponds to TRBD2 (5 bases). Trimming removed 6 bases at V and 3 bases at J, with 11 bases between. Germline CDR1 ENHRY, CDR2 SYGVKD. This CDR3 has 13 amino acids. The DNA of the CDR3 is TGTGCCATCAGGGGCGCGGGTGAAGAGACCCAGTACTTC. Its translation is CAIRGAGEETQYF.

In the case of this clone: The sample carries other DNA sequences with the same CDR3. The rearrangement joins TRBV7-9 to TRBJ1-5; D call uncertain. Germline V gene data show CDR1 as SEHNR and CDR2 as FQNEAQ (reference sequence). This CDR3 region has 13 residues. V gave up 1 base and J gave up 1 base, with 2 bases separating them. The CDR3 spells CASSLDSNQPQHF. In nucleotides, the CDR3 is TGTGCCAGCAGCTTAGACAGCAATCAGCCCCAGCATTTT. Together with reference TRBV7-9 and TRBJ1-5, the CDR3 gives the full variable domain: DTGVSQNPRHKITKRGQNVTFRCDPISEHNRLYWYRQTLGQGPEFLTYFQNEAQLEKSRLLSDRFSAERPKGSFSTLEIQRTEQGDSAMYLCASSLDSNQPQHFGDGTRLSIL.

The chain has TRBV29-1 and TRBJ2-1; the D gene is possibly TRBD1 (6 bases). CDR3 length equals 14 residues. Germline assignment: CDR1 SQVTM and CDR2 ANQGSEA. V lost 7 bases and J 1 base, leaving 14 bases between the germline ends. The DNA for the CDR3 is TGCAGCGCTTTCGGGACACTTTCCTACAATGAGCAGTTCTTC. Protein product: CSAFGTLSYNEQFF.

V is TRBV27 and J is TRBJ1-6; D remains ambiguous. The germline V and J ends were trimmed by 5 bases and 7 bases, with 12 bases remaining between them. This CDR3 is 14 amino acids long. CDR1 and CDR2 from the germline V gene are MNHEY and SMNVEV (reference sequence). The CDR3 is CASSPALVNSPLHF. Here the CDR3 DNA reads TGTGCCAGCAGTCCCGCCTTGGTGAATTCACCCCTCCACTTT.

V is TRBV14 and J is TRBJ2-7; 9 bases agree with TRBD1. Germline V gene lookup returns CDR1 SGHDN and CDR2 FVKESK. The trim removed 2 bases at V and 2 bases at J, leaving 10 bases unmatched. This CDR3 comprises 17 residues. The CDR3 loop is CASSQSPGQGFPYEQYF. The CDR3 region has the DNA TGTGCCAGCAGCCAATCCCCGGGACAGGGCTTCCCCTACGAGCAGTACTTC.

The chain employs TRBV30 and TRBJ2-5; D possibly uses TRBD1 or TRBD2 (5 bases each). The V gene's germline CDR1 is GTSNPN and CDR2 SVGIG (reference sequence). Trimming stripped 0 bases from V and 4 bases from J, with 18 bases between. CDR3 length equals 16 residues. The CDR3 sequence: CAWSVLWGYGGETQYF. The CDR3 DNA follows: TGTGCCTGGAGTGTACTCTGGGGGTATGGGGGAGAGACCCAGTACTTC.

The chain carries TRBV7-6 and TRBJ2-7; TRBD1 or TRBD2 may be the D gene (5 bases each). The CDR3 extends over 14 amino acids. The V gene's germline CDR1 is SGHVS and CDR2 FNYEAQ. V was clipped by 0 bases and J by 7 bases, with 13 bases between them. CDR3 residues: CASSLAREWGEQYF. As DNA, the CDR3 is TGTGCCAGCAGCTTAGCCAGGGAGTGGGGGGAGCAGTACTTC.

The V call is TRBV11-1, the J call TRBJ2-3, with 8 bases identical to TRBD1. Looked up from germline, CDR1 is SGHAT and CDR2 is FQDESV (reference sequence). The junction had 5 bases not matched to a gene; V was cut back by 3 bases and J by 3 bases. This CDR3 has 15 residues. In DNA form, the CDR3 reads TGTGCCAGCAGCTTGGACAGGGCTGGGACAGATACGCAGTATTTT. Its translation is CASSLDRAGTDTQYF.

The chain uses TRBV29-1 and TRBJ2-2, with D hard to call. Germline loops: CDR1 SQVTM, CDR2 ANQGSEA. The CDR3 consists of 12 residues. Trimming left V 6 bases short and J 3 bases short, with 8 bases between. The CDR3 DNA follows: TGCAGCGTGGTACGGGACACCGGGGAGCTGTTTTTT. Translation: CSVVRDTGELFF.

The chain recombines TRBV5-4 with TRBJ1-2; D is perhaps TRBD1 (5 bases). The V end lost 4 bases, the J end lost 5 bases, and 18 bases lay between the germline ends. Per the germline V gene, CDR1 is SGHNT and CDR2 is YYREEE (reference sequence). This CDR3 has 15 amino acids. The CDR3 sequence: CASSHQVGGRYGYTF. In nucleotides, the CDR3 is TGTGCCAGCAGCCACCAGGTTGGGGGACGGTATGGCTACACCTTC.

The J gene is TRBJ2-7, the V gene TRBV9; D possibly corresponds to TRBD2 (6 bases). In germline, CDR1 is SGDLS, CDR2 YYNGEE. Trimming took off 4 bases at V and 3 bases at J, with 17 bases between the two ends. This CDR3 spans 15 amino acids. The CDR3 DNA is TGTGCCAGCAGCCCTCCTGGAGGGCGTGACTACGAGCAGTACTTC. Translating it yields CASSPPGGRDYEQYF.

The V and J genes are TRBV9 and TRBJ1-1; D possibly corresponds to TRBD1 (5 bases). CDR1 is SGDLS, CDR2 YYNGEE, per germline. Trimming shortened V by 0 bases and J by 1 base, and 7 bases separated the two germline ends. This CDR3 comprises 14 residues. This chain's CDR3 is CASSVVGPNTEAFF. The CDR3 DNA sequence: TGTGCCAGCAGCGTAGTGGGACCGAACACTGAAGCTTTCTTT.